Detailed here is one T cell receptor beta chain. This clonotype was recorded many times. Its antigen is not yet known. There are no base qualities to consult, and no much larger clone falls within one base. The data stem from a study of regulatory T cells in long-lasting Graves disease listed by TCRdb under 2021. Regarding the complete study: Patients with newly diagnosed Graves' disease had been on antithyroid drugs for under 3 months. A total of some 33 samples were covered by TCR sequencing, comprising approximately 13 persistent and approximately 20 newly diagnosed Graves' disease patients. The study took place in China and was registered as a clinical trial. Patients with persistent Graves' disease were compared with patients with newly diagnosed Graves' disease using TCR sequencing and RNA sequencing of peripheral blood. Beyond this particular receptor, the publication reports: Compared with newly diagnosed patients, persistent Graves' disease patients had lower TCR Shannon entropy and fewer highly expanded clones, which suggests clonal expansion. Only the TCR beta chain was sequenced and analyzed. TRBV28, TRBJ1-2 and TRBJ2-5 were preferentially used in persistent disease, while TRBV20-1 and TRBJ2-1 were favored in newly diagnosed disease. The small sample size was acknowledged by the authors as a limitation that may reduce accuracy. A larger number of public clonotypes was shared among persistent patients (about 2,700) than among newly diagnosed patients (roughly 1,000). Only peripheral blood was studied, because thyroid tissue, the primary lesion, was inaccessible.

Receptors were amplified or captured by multiplex PCR. The instrument was an Illumina HiSeq 4000. To build TCR beta libraries, CDR3 regions were amplified by Arm-PCR using iRepertoire HTBI primers. PCR products were gel purified before sequencing. The study's processing was this. Gene usage analysis of CDR3 amino acid clonotypes used the 62 TRBV and some 15 TRBJ segments found across samples. COPE and FqMerger were used to merge the filtered high-quality paired reads into contigs. BLAST was used to align contigs to IMGT TRBV, TRBD and TRBJ reference genes, with CDR3 defined following IMGT. Any clonotype with a frequency above 0.1% was counted as a highly expanded clone. Shannon entropy served as the measure of repertoire diversity, while the Gini coefficient captured V-J evenness. A clonotype was considered public if more than one individual shared it. TCRdb reprocessed the public reads (quality trimming at Q25 with fastp, clone calling with MiXCR) and kept in-frame beta chains. CDR3 protein duplicates are merged, each entry listing the most common genes and DNA. These V and J calls are TCRdb output, not the study's own analysis. The sample table records a few hundred thousand distinct CDR3 sequences; roughly 12% of these occur just once. Around 18% of the sample goes to the ten largest clones.

Trimming removed 4 bases from V and 4 bases from J, leaving 10 bases between the germline ends. The germline V gene yields MDHEN for CDR1 and SYDVKM for CDR2. The CDR3 holds 14 amino acids from the cysteine to the phenylalanine. Of all the DNA, just the CDR3 is kept, 42 bases in frame from base 1. Taken with the paper, the label for time point translates to: newly diagnosed GD, antithyroid drugs for less than 3 months. RNA was extracted from PBMCs in TRIzol for both TCR sequencing and RNA sequencing. Graves' disease was diagnosed according to American Thyroid Association guidelines. Patients were recruited from an endocrinology department in Xi'an, China. Each patient gave approximately 9 milliliters of peripheral blood, collected in an EDTA anticoagulant tube. Ficoll Paque Plus density gradient separation was used to isolate PBMCs, and no further T cell sorting was performed. An Agilent 2100 Bioanalyzer and agarose gel were used to check RNA quality, while a NanoDrop 2000 measured RNA concentration.

These data also formed part of another study, on T cells in Graves' hyperthyroidism and ophthalmopathy. Drawing on the second study: Graves' hyperthyroidism was defined as stable when no progression to ophthalmopathy occurred over 18 months of follow-up. Hyperthyroidism patients were newly diagnosed, had a disease duration of under 2 months, and were aged 18 to 65 years. The study excluded patients with uncontrolled infections, other autoimmune diseases, pregnancy or lactation. Diagnoses relied on clinical symptoms, serum thyroxine and TRAb, thyroid ultrasound and orbital computed tomography. A first-round RT-PCR of the TCR CDR3 used the HTBI primer set with the Qiagen OneStep RT-PCR kit. Most expanded thyroid clonotypes (frequency above 0.001) were also detected in blood, a finding suggesting that blood repertoires may reflect thyroid immune responses. Ophthalmopathy was separated from stable hyperthyroidism by a 13 V-J signature model, with over 85% sensitivity and 81% to 83% specificity obtained in cross-validation and 80%/75% obtained in testing. In validation, progression to ophthalmopathy was predicted by the model with nearly 71% sensitivity and 72% to 85% specificity, a median of about 6.8 months before onset. TCR V-J signatures able to tell the groups apart were searched for in a discovery cohort of 100 patients, of whom 40 to 45 had Graves' ophthalmopathy and around 56 had stable Graves' hyperthyroidism. Whether ophthalmopathy could be predicted prospectively was tested in an independent validation cohort made up of fewer than 20 hyperthyroidism patients plus 17 patients who later progressed to ophthalmopathy. For training and testing, the 100 or so patients in the discovery cohort were randomly divided in a 7:3 ratio. In addition, the study compared T-cell repertoires in thyroid tissue and in blood from several Graves' hyperthyroidism patients. After blood sampling, hyperthyroidism patients were treated with methimazole at a starting dose of 30 mg daily, and ophthalmopathy patients were treated with high-dose intravenous methylprednisolone. Libraries were constructed in a second round of multiplex PCR, after which size selection and purification were performed. Paired-end sequencing of the libraries was performed with 100 bp reads on an Illumina HiSeq2000. SOAPnuke was used to process the raw data, removing reads that contained adapters or uncalled bases, had a mean Phred below 15, or lacked an exact match to the constant primer or identifier. High-quality paired reads were merged with COPE v1.2.5, and unique nucleotide sequences were defined as clonotypes. Clonotypes were aligned to IMGT TRBV, TRBD and TRBJ reference segments using MiTCR v1.1. Only V-J combinations with frequency above 0.0001, covering 99% to 99.2% of repertoires, were analysed. The TCS score was defined as the ratio of F50 (clonal expansion) to E x V (chaos), calculated using BLOSUM62-based TCRdist between CDR3 peptides within each V-J. Welch's t-statistics and random forest reduced around 520 V-J features to about 13, which were used in a naive Bayes classifier (R e1071). No statistical method was used to fix the sample size in advance, and group allocation was not hidden from the investigators. The paper describes TCR Vbeta CDR3 sequencing of around 140 peripheral blood samples, made up of roughly 40 ophthalmopathy patients, approximately 76 hyperthyroidism patients and 17 progressor patients.

This TCR derives from a woman aged 18-29 years with Graves disease. Donor details come from another sample of the same person, matched by shared clones. The specimen comprised peripheral blood mononuclear cells (PBMCs), sampled at new diagnosis, from a patient treated with antithyroid drugs. The chain employs TRBV28 and TRBJ2-2, and the D gene may be TRBD2, 5 bases matching. This receptor carries the CDR3 CASSYSGFTGELFF. The nucleotide sequence reads TGTGCCAGCAGTTATTCGGGATTCACCGGGGAGCTGTTTTTT.